The 10 T cell receptor beta chains below all came from one sample that was sequenced in a study of radiotherapy plus CTLA-4 blockade in lung cancer. Generated by immunoSEQ multiplex PCR, the TCRdb table keeps only in-frame clones and is missing some. The sample includes around 100,000 clones, more than 65% of them seen just once. The source was peripheral blood, collected from a patient treated with radiotherapy plus ipilimumab. These receptors were collected from a human donor with non-small cell lung cancer that progressed on radiotherapy plus ipilimumab. Some clones in this sample may be carry-over from other donors' samples.

This chain uses TRBV5-6 with TRBJ2-5; D unclear. V was shortened by 1 base and J by 3 bases, with 1 base between the two germline ends. Germline V gives CDR1 SGHDT, CDR2 YYEEEE. CDR3 length equals 11 residues. The CDR3 reads CASSLKETQYF. Written as DNA, the CDR3 is TGTGCCAGCAGCTTGAAAGAGACCCAGTACTTC.

The chain carries TRBV4-2 and TRBJ1-2; TRBD1 matches 7 bases. The CDR3 is 17 amino acids. The ends lost 4 bases at V and 2 bases at J; junction bases unmatched: 13. Germline V gene data show CDR1 as LGHNA and CDR2 as YNFKEQ. The CDR3: CASSRFETGWDNYGYTF. CDR3 in DNA: TGTGCCAGCAGCCGCTTCGAGACAGGGTGGGACAACTATGGCTACACCTTC.

This rearrangement joins TRBV7-3 to TRBJ2-2; D remains ambiguous. The CDR3 has 15 residues. V was cut by 5 bases and J by 4 bases, with 14 bases left in between. Per the germline V gene, CDR1 is SGHTA and CDR2 is FQGTGA. The CDR3, as DNA: TGTGCCAGCAGCCCCGGTGCGGCTCGCACCGGGGAGCTGTTTTTT. It yields the protein CASSPGAARTGELFF.

CDR3 sequence: CASSQSWGSSYEQYF. CDR3 nucleotides: TGCGCCAGCAGTCAATCTTGGGGGAGCTCCTACGAGCAGTACTTC. The V and J genes are TRBV23-1 and TRBJ2-7; D may be TRBD1 or TRBD2 (5 bases each). TRBV23-1 has ORF status, its function being uncertain. This CDR3 spans 15 amino acids. V was trimmed by 0 bases and J by 0 bases, leaving 9 bases between them.

The chain combines TRBV5-1 with TRBJ2-3; unclear D gene. Trimming removed 0 bases at V and 9 bases at J, with 14 bases between. The CDR3 spans 14 residues. Germline loops: CDR1 SGHRS, CDR2 YFSETQ. CDR3 nucleotide sequence: TGCGCCAGCAGCTTGGTGGTGTCAGACTCAACGCAGTATTTT. Residues: CASSLVVSDSTQYF.

In its sample, this clone was seen a few times. The chain carries TRBV9 and TRBJ2-7, with 13 positions matching TRBD2. The CDR3 runs 18 residues. CDR1 is SGDLS, CDR2 YYNGEE, per germline. The trim removed 1 base at V and 3 bases at J, leaving 10 bases unmatched. CDR3 amino acids: CASSVWTSGGQTFYEQYF. The CDR3 nucleotides read TGTGCCAGCAGCGTATGGACTAGCGGGGGTCAAACCTTCTACGAGCAGTACTTC.

Only one count was recorded for this clone. Germline and junction disagree at one end, which may indicate a read error. The chain links TRBV9 to TRBJ1-2, with 10 bases fitting TRBD1. CDR1 SGDLS and CDR2 YYNGEE come from the germline V gene. CDR3 length: 12 residues. Written as DNA, the CDR3 is TGTGCCAGCAGGACAGGGGGCGATGGCCACACCTTC. It codes for CASRTGGDGHTF.

The table lists this clone with a count of one. The chain is built from TRBV6-5 and TRBJ1-1; D remains unclear. The CDR3 is 11 residues long. Germline V gene sequence: CDR1 MNHEY, CDR2 SVGAGI. Between the trimmed V and J ends, which lost 2 bases and 5 bases, there was a span of 3 bases. The CDR3 nucleotides are TGTGCCAGCAGTTACGGGACTGAAGCTTTCTTT. It yields the protein CASSYGTEAFF.

The chain couples TRBV19 to TRBJ1-1; D gene uncertain. The germline gives CDR1 LNHDA, CDR2 SQIVND (reference sequence). The CDR3 is 11 residues long. V was pared by 5 bases and J by 9 bases, with 10 bases between. The CDR3 here is CASSYGLQAFF. The CDR3 DNA reads as TGTGCCAGTAGTTACGGGCTTCAAGCTTTCTTT.

By sample fraction, this clone is medium-sized. This chain uses TRBV29-1 with TRBJ2-6; D is undetermined. This CDR3 contains 16 residues. V was cut by 7 bases and J by 4 bases, with 20 bases left in between. Per germline, CDR1 SQVTM and CDR2 ANQGSEA. The DNA for the CDR3 is TGCAGCGCGATTGCCCAAGGTGGTTACGGGGCCAACGTCCTGACTTTC. It codes for CSAIAQGGYGANVLTF.